The T cell receptor (beta chain) under discussion was sequenced for a study of T-cell memory formation after mild COVID-19. The wider study: TCR clusters showed largely donor specificity.

A note on this clonotype: Its antigen is as yet unknown.

Barcoded TCR alpha and TCR beta cDNA libraries with UMIs came from 5'RACE using constant-segment primers. A single record per CDR3 protein comes from TCRdb applying MiXCR to the 5' RACE reads. Counted here are around 62,000 distinct CDR3 sequences, 28% occurring once; the ten biggest clones make up 40% to 45%. V was clipped by 5 bases and J by 7 bases, with 9 bases between them. CDR3 length: 12 amino acids. CDR1 is SGHVS and CDR2 is FQNEAQ in the germline V gene. Study results and caveats: CD4/CD8 balance held among clones contracting day 15 to 85, and later expanders leaned CD4+. Of the contracting clones, CD4+ ones lay mainly in CM and EM, and CD8+ ones in EMRA.

V gene TRBV7-8 combines with J gene TRBJ2-1; a possible D gene is TRBD2 (6 bases). The specimen was PBMCs or a T cell subset sorted from them (not recorded which). This clonotype was sampled from a man aged 18 to 30 who had mild COVID-19 (a few samples of this study predate the infection). Cell type and time point are not known. The chain's CDR3 is CASSTGVNEQFF. CDR3 coding DNA: TGTGCCAGCAGCACGGGGGTAAATGAGCAGTTCTTC.